These 26 T cell receptor beta chains came from one sample sequenced in a study of shared clonotypes between healthy human individuals (dated by TCRdb to 2020 to 2022). Libraries were constructed by the immunoSEQ multiplex PCR assay. What TCRdb holds here is the immuneACCESS table cut down to in-frame rearrangements. Part of the clones is not present; checked against another copy, under half of the missing clones reflect an unresolved V gene, and the others are unexplained. Within this sample are approximately 1.4 million clones, with approximately 98% of them counted one time only. Around 0.47% of the sample is held by the ten biggest clonotypes. Sequences were obtained from naive CD4+ T cells sorted from blood. The sample's cell subset or site label, decoded: CD45RA+ positively selected. Receptor source: a man aged 25 to 40 in good health.

The gene calls are TRBV18 and TRBJ2-6, with D perhaps matching TRBD1 (6 bases). CDR1 is KGHSH and CDR2 is LQKENI in the germline V gene. V was cut by 3 bases and J by 0 bases, with 18 bases left in between. This CDR3 has 19 amino acids. The CDR3 DNA reads as TGTGCCAGCTCACCGGTTATAACAGGGTCTGACTCTGGGGCCAACGTCCTGACTTTC. Amino acids: CASSPVITGSDSGANVLTF.

V is TRBV30 and J is TRBJ2-2; D is possibly TRBD1 (5 bases). Trimming removed 3 bases at V and 0 bases at J, with 14 bases between. The CDR3 covers 16 residues. Looked up from germline, CDR1 is GTSNPN and CDR2 is SVGIG (reference sequence). The DNA for the CDR3 is TGTGCCTGGAGGATCCAGGGATCCTCGAACACCGGGGAGCTGTTTTTT. This translates into CAWRIQGSSNTGELFF.

The DNA of the CDR3 is TGTGCCAGTAGTGAAAGGGACAGGATCGCTGGAAACACCATATATTTT. Encoded protein: CASSERDRIAGNTIYF. The rearrangement uses TRBV19 and TRBJ1-3; 8 bases match TRBD1. There are 16 residues in the CDR3. Germline CDR1 is LNHDA and CDR2 is SQIVND (reference sequence). V was pared by 5 bases and J by 2 bases, with 8 bases of the junction left unmatched.

This sequence joins TRBV5-8 and TRBJ2-7, with D tentatively TRBD2 (6 bases). The V and J ends lost 6 bases and 0 bases respectively, with 10 bases between them. There are 13 residues in the CDR3. Germline V gene data show CDR1 as SGHTS and CDR2 as YDEGEE. CDR3 sequence: CASTRTNSYEQYF. CDR3 nucleotides: TGTGCCAGCACTCGGACTAACTCCTACGAGCAGTACTTC.

This clone came up once. The rearrangement links TRBV11-3 to TRBJ1-1; 7 bases line up with TRBD1. J was trimmed by 6 bases and V by 3 bases; bases with no gene match: 13. This CDR3 is built from 16 residues. The germline CDR1 and CDR2 sequences are SGHNT and YENEEA. The CDR3 region has the DNA TGTGCCAGCAGCTTGGGGCGGGGCAGGGGGAGATCTGAAGCTTTCTTT. This gives the protein CASSLGRGRGRSEAFF.

J is TRBJ1-4 and V is TRBV5-6, with 8 bases lining up with TRBD1. Germline V gives CDR1 SGHDT, CDR2 YYEEEE. V dropped 7 bases and J dropped 6; count of bases not matched to a gene: 8. The CDR3 length is 14 residues. CDR3 sequence reads: CASRGGTGHEKLFF. CDR3 coding DNA: TGTGCCAGCCGAGGAGGGACAGGTCATGAAAAACTGTTTTTT.

A few counts support this clone. Distinct nucleotide sequences in the sample also encode this CDR3. The gene calls are TRBV18 and TRBJ1-1; the D is unclear. V lost 4 bases and J 2 bases, leaving 5 bases between the germline ends. Germline CDR1 is KGHSH and CDR2 is LQKENI. This CDR3 contains 12 residues. The DNA of the CDR3 is TGTGCCAGCTCACGGGTAAACACTGAAGCTTTCTTT. This sequence encodes CASSRVNTEAFF. Based on the CDR3 plus reference TRBV18 and TRBJ1-1, the full variable domain is NAGVMQNPRHLVRRRGQEARLRCSPMKGHSHVYWYRQLPEEGLKFMVYLQKENIIDESGMPKERFSAEFPKEGPSILRIQQVVRGDSAAYFCASSRVNTEAFFGQGTRLTVV.

The genes are TRBV28 and TRBJ1-1; possibly TRBD1 for D (6 bases). Trimming removed 5 bases at V and 1 base at J, with 17 bases between. CDR1 is MDHEN, CDR2 SYDVKM, per germline. CDR3 length: 16 residues. CDR3 protein: CASSPPGGRRNTEAFF. The DNA for the CDR3 is TGTGCCAGCAGTCCTCCCGGGGGGCGGCGGAACACTGAAGCTTTCTTT. Using reference TRBV28 and TRBJ1-1 for the parts outside the CDR3, the full variable domain is DVKVTQSSRYLVKRTGEKVFLECVQDMDHENMFWYRQDPGLGLRLIYFSYDVKMKEKGDIPEGYSVSREKKERFSLILESASTNQTSMYLCASSPPGGRRNTEAFFGQGTRLTVV.

J is TRBJ1-4 and V is TRBV7-9; no reliable D call. V dropped 6 bases and J dropped 7 bases, with 15 bases sitting between them. CDR3 length: 14 amino acids. CDR1 and CDR2 from the germline V gene are SEHNR and FQNEAQ (reference sequence). The CDR3: CASSYQGNSEKLFF. The CDR3 DNA is TGTGCCAGCAGTTACCAAGGGAATTCTGAAAAACTGTTTTTT.

This clone has only one observation. The chain couples TRBV5-6 to TRBJ1-2; D is undetermined. The CDR3 has 12 amino acids. CDR1 SGHDT and CDR2 YYEEEE come from the germline V gene. V was clipped by 0 bases and J by 5 bases, with 5 bases between them. DNA for the CDR3: TGTGCCAGCAGCTTGGCAGGATATGGCTACACCTTC. Its protein is CASSLAGYGYTF.

V usage is TRBV29-1 and J usage is TRBJ2-2; TRBD1 matches at 9 bases. Trimming removed 3 bases from V and 5 bases from J; junction bases left unmatched: 7. CDR1 is SQVTM and CDR2 is ANQGSEA in the germline V gene. This CDR3 contains 15 residues. The CDR3 sequence: CSVEGGQGRTGELFF. The CDR3, as DNA: TGCAGCGTTGAGGGGGGACAGGGAAGGACCGGGGAGCTGTTTTTT.

This clone has a single count. This rearrangement joins TRBV5-1 to TRBJ2-7, with D maybe TRBD2 (6 bases). Germline V gene data show CDR1 as SGHRS and CDR2 as YFSETQ. The CDR3 extends over 15 amino acids. Between the trimmed V and J ends, which lost 4 bases and 6 bases, there was a span of 20 bases. Here the CDR3 reads CASSARASDNPEQYF. Here the CDR3 DNA reads TGCGCCAGCAGCGCTCGGGCTAGCGACAACCCCGAGCAGTACTTC.

In this sample, this clone turned up once. The genes are TRBV4-2 and TRBJ2-2, with TRBD2 matching over 10 bases. Per the germline V gene, CDR1 is LGHNA and CDR2 is YNFKEQ. The junction had 8 bases not matched to a gene; V was cut back by 2 bases and J by 2 bases. The CDR3 extends over 18 amino acids. CDR3 coding DNA: TGTGCCAGCAGCCAAATAGCGGGAGGCCGCACAAACACCGGGGAGCTGTTTTTT. Amino acid sequence: CASSQIAGGRTNTGELFF.

This chain joins TRBV28 and TRBJ2-1; 8 bases line up with TRBD2. The CDR3 sequence is 16 residues long. Trimming cost V 6 bases and J 4 bases; bases outside gene matches: 11. Germline assignment: CDR1 MDHEN and CDR2 SYDVKM. The chain's CDR3 is CASRDTGGGIYNEQFF. The CDR3 DNA is TGTGCCAGCAGGGACACCGGGGGGGGAATTTACAATGAGCAGTTCTTC. The full variable domain, completed using reference TRBV28 and TRBJ2-1, is DVKVTQSSRYLVKRTGEKVFLECVQDMDHENMFWYRQDPGLGLRLIYFSYDVKMKEKGDIPEGYSVSREKKERFSLILESASTNQTSMYLCASRDTGGGIYNEQFFGPGTRLTVL.

The J gene is TRBJ2-2, the V gene TRBV5-1; TRBD2 matches at 10 bases. V gave up 3 bases and J gave up 0 bases; unmatched junction bases: 8. Germline values: CDR1 SGHRS, CDR2 YFSETQ. This CDR3 contains 18 residues. In nucleotides, the CDR3 is TGCGCCAGCAGCTCAAACCTTCTAGCGGGGGCGAACACCGGGGAGCTGTTTTTT. It codes for CASSSNLLAGANTGELFF. The complete variable domain, with remaining parts taken from reference TRBV5-1 and TRBJ2-2, reads KAGVTQTPRYLIKTRGQQVTLSCSPISGHRSVSWYQQTPGQGLQFLFEYFSETQRNKGNFPGRFSGRQFSNSRSEMNVSTLELGDSALYLCASSSNLLAGANTGELFFGEGSRLTVL.

This clone has only one observation. This sequence joins TRBV10-3 and TRBJ2-7; no firm D call. This CDR3 has 14 amino acids. Trimming cost V 0 bases and J 2 bases, with 8 bases left between them. CDR1 and CDR2 (germline): ENHRY, SYGVKD. The CDR3 loop is CAISESPGPYEQYF. As DNA, the CDR3 is TGTGCCATCAGTGAGTCTCCAGGCCCCTACGAGCAGTACTTC.

Written as DNA, the CDR3 is TGTGCCACCAGCAGCCAGACTAGCGCTCATACGCAGTATTTT. Translating gives CATSSQTSAHTQYF. The chain links TRBV15 to TRBJ2-3, with 8 nucleotides matching TRBD2. Per the germline V gene, CDR1 is LNHNV and CDR2 is YYDKDF (reference sequence). With V trimmed by 3 bases and J by 7 bases, 6 bases remained unmatched. The CDR3 runs 14 residues.

The chain recombines TRBV6-5 with TRBJ2-7; 7 bases map to TRBD1. The CDR3 is 15 amino acids. Trimming took 4 bases from V and 4 from J; bases not matched to a gene: 10. Germline-derived CDR1 and CDR2 are MNHEY and SVGAGI. The CDR3 nucleotides are TGTGCCAGCAGTTTCCGCCGGGACAGACATTACGAGCAGTACTTC. Residues: CASSFRRDRHYEQYF.

The V and J genes are TRBV5-1 and TRBJ1-4; D is ambiguous. Germline V CDR1 and CDR2: SGHRS, YFSETQ. The CDR3 runs 14 residues. V shed 1 base and J shed 8 bases, with 12 bases lying between them. CDR3 residues: CASSLTALGEKLFF. The CDR3 nucleotides read TGCGCCAGCAGCTTGACAGCCCTGGGAGAAAAACTGTTTTTT. Supplemented by reference TRBV5-1 and TRBJ1-4, the full variable domain reads KAGVTQTPRYLIKTRGQQVTLSCSPISGHRSVSWYQQTPGQGLQFLFEYFSETQRNKGNFPGRFSGRQFSNSRSEMNVSTLELGDSALYLCASSLTALGEKLFFGSGTQLSVL.

The chain has TRBV4-1 and TRBJ2-2; 10 positions agree with TRBD2. The CDR3 extends over 18 amino acids. Unmatched junction bases numbered 10, after V lost 0 bases and J lost 6 bases. Germline CDR1 is MGHRA and CDR2 is YSYEKL. In DNA form, the CDR3 reads TGCGCCAGCAGCCAAGAACGCACTAGCGGGACATTTTCCGGGGAGCTGTTTTTT. It codes for CASSQERTSGTFSGELFF.

This rearrangement joins TRBV12-5 to TRBJ1-5; 7 nucleotides match TRBD1. The CDR3 is 14 residues long. Germline CDR1 LGHNT, CDR2 FRNRAP. The trim removed 4 bases at V and 2 bases at J, leaving 2 bases unmatched. As DNA, the CDR3 is TGTGCTAGTGGTTCAGGGACAGGCAATCAGCCCCAGCATTTT. It encodes CASGSGTGNQPQHF.

DNA of the CDR3: TGTGCCAGCTCACTACCGGGACTAGCACGAGTGGGGTTATCTAATGAGCAGTTCTTC. It translates to CASSLPGLARVGLSNEQFF. The chain couples TRBV18 to TRBJ2-1, with 9 positions matching TRBD2. CDR3 size: 19 residues. J gave up 7 bases and V 4 bases, and 20 bases lay outside the gene matches. Germline CDR1 and CDR2: KGHSH and LQKENI. Complete variable domain (other parts from reference TRBV18 and TRBJ2-1): NAGVMQNPRHLVRRRGQEARLRCSPMKGHSHVYWYRQLPEEGLKFMVYLQKENIIDESGMPKERFSAEFPKEGPSILRIQQVVRGDSAAYFCASSLPGLARVGLSNEQFFGPGTRLTVL.

This chain links TRBV7-2 with TRBJ2-7; 7 nucleotides line up with TRBD1. The V gene's germline CDR1 is SGHTA and CDR2 FQGNSA. The CDR3 consists of 14 residues. Trimming removed 1 base from V and 4 bases from J; junction bases left unmatched: 4. The CDR3 DNA reads as TGTGCCAGCAGCTTAGAAACAGGGGCGTACGAGCAGTACTTC. It specifies CASSLETGAYEQYF.

V usage is TRBV29-1 and J usage is TRBJ2-3, with D possibly TRBD1 on 8 matching bases. CDR3 length: 17 amino acids. V was pared by 3 bases and J by 1 base, with 20 bases between. Looked up from germline, CDR1 is SQVTM and CDR2 is ANQGSEA. As DNA, the CDR3 is TGCAGCGTTGACGGGGGGACAGGACAAATTGGCACAGATACGCAGTATTTT. This encodes CSVDGGTGQIGTDTQYF.

Comment on this clone: The identical CDR3 is also encoded by other nucleotide sequences in the sample. V gene TRBV7-9 combines with J gene TRBJ1-2; TRBD1 aligns across 7 bases. J gave up 6 bases and V 2 bases, and 0 bases lay outside the gene matches. The CDR3 length is 12 residues. Germline loops: CDR1 SEHNR, CDR2 FQNEAQ (reference sequence). For the CDR3, the DNA is TGTGCCAGCAGCTTAACAGGGGATGGCTACACCTTC. It yields the protein CASSLTGDGYTF.

The chain uses TRBV5-6 and TRBJ2-7; no clear D gene. CDR1 is SGHDT and CDR2 is YYEEEE in the germline V gene. The CDR3 covers 12 residues. The ends were cut back, 2 bases at V and 7 bases at J, with 10 bases in the middle. CDR3 loop: CASSFRLLEQYF. CDR3 DNA sequence: TGTGCCAGCAGCTTTCGGCTTCTTGAGCAGTACTTC.